The present T cell receptor beta chain was sequenced within a study of T-cell reconstitution after alpha-beta-depleted transplantation in children. CDR1 is MNHEY, CDR2 SVGAGI, per germline. The germline V and J ends were trimmed by 6 bases and 2 bases, with 11 bases remaining between them. The CDR3 runs to 13 residues. This clonotype occurred many times. Library preparation (for TCRbeta) was performed with unique molecular identifiers. Each CDR3 protein gets one entry after TCRdb re-called the PCR reads with MiXCR. This sample has about 540,000 distinct CDR3 sequences, with 15% to 20% found just once.

The input for sequencing was PBMCs from the stem cell graft donor, taken from the stem cell graft. J is TRBJ2-7 and V is TRBV6-5; D may be TRBD2 (6 bases). The source of this sequence is a human donor who donated a stem cell graft to a child with acute lymphoblastic leukemia. CDR3 sequence reads: CASSLAETYEQYF. The CDR3 nucleotides read TGTGCCAGCAGCTTAGCGGAGACCTACGAGCAGTACTTC.